This T cell receptor (beta chain) was captured in a study of early T cells in non-severe SARS-CoV-2 infection. The overall study: Sequenced material consisted of bulk RNA (from unsorted whole blood), and chains were unpaired. Study results and limitations: The VDJdb matching leaned toward anti-spike CD8 responses and overlooked private and CD4 specificities.

As for this clonotype: Its antigen is not identified.

Germline-derived CDR1 and CDR2 are SGHVS and FQNEAQ. The CDR3 spans 16 residues. V lost 5 bases and J lost 1; bases outside the gene matches: 7. TCRdb independently ran MiXCR on the 5' RACE reads; one entry per CDR3 protein. Of 50,000 or so distinct CDR3 sequences in the sample, 5.6% were seen once. The receptor's source is an adult who was a healthcare worker with PCR-confirmed SARS-CoV-2 infection or an uninfected control (not recorded which). This chain links TRBV7-8 with TRBJ2-4; 8 nucleotides align to TRBD1. Sequenced input: whole blood. The CDR3 DNA reads TGTGCCAGCAGCCCATCGACAGGGGTGGCCAAAAACATTCAGTACTTC. The encoded protein is CASSPSTGVAKNIQYF.